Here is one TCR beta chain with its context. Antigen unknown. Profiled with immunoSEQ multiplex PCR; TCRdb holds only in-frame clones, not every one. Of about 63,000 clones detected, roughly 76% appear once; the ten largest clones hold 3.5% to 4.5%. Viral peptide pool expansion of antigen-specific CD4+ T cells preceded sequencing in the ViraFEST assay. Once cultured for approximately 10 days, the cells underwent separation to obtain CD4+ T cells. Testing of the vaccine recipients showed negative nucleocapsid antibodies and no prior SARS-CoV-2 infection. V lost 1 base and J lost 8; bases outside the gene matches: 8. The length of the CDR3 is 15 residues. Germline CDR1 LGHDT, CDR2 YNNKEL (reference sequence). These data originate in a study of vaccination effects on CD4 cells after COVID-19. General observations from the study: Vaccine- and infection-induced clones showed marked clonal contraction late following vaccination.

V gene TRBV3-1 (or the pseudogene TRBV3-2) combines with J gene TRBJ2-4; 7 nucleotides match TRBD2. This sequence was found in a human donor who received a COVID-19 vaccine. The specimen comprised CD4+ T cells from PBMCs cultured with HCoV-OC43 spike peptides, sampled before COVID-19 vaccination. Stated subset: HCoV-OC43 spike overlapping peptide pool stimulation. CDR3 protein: CASSQVGGMEYIQYF. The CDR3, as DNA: TGTGCCAGCAGCCAAGTGGGGGGGATGGAGTACATTCAGTACTTC.